Ten or more counts support the clone carrying this T cell receptor beta chain. Antigen unknown. The sample's time point: newly diagnosed GD, antithyroid drugs for less than 3 months. Following extraction of RNA from PBMCs, that RNA was used to make the TCR library. The record originates from a study of regulatory T cells in long-lasting Graves disease. General study findings and limits: New patients shared fewer than 1,000 public clonotypes, and persistent patients shared more, with 2,741.

The CDR3 extends over 15 amino acids. The V end was cut by 4 bases, the J end by 8 bases, with 18 bases between. CDR1 is SGHRS, CDR2 YFSETQ, per germline. CDR3-region Arm-PCR and iRepertoire HTBI primers produced the TCR beta libraries. TCRdb used MiXCR to reprocess the multiplex PCR reads, holding one entry per CDR3 protein. Here the sample spans hundreds of thousands of distinct CDR3 sequences, 15% to 20% being singletons. These same records also appear under a second study, on T cells in Graves' hyperthyroidism and ophthalmopathy.

The TCR originated in a woman aged 35-65 years with Graves disease. The rearrangement joins TRBV5-1 to TRBJ1-4, with a possible D match to TRBD1 (5 bases). Source: peripheral blood mononuclear cells (PBMCs), taken at new diagnosis, from a patient treated with antithyroid drugs. This CDR3 reads CASSHGTHGGEKLFF. The CDR3, as DNA: TGCGCCAGCAGCCACGGGACCCACGGAGGGGAAAAACTGTTTTTT.